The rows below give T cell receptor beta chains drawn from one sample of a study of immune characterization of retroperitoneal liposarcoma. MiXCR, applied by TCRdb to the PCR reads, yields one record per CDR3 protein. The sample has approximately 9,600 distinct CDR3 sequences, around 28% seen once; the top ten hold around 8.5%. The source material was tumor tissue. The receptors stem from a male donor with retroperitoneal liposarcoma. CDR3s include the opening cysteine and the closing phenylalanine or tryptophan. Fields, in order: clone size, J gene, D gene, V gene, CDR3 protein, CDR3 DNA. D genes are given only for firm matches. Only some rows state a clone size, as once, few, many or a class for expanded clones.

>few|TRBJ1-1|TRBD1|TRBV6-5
CASSYGQGKEAFF
TGTGCCAGCAGTTACGGACAGGGGAAGGAAGCTTTCTTT
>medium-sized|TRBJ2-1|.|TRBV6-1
CASIQGGSYNEQFF
TGTGCCAGCATCCAGGGGGGCTCCTACAATGAGCAGTTCTTC
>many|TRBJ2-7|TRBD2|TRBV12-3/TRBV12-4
CASSFITSGYNEQYF
TGTGCCAGCAGTTTCATAACTAGCGGCTACAATGAGCAGTACTTC
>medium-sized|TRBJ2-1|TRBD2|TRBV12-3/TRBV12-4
CASSFITSGYNEQFF
TGTGCCAGCAGTTTCATAACTAGCGGCTACAATGAGCAGTTCTTC
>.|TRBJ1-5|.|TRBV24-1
CATSDDRLNQPQHF
TGTGCCACCAGTGATGACAGACTTAATCAGCCCCAGCATTTT
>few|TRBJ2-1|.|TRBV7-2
CASSTPGDEQFF
TGTGCCAGCAGCACACCAGGGGATGAGCAGTTCTTC
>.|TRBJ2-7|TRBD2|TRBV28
CASTLSLFGTSHYEQYF
TGTGCCAGCACCCTTTCCCTTTTCGGGACTAGTCACTACGAGCAGTACTTC
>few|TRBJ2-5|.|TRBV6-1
CASSGQYLQETQYF
TGTGCCAGCAGTGGTCAGTATTTACAAGAGACCCAGTACTTC
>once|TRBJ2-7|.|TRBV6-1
CASSAYGSSYEQYF
TGTGCCAGCAGTGCGTACGGGAGCTCCTACGAGCAGTACTTC
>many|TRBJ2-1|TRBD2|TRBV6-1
CASSHRDGDYEQFF
TGTGCCAGCAGTCACCGGGACGGGGACTACGAGCAGTTCTTC
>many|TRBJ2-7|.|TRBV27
CASSLTANSYEQYF
TGTGCCAGCAGTTTGACGGCCAACTCCTACGAGCAGTACTTC
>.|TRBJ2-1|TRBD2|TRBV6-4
CASTRPFIAGGPPYEQFF
TGTGCCAGCACTCGCCCATTTATAGCGGGAGGTCCTCCCTACGAGCAGTTCTTC
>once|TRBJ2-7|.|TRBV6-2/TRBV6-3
CASSELGSGSYNEQYF
TGTGCCAGCAGTGAGTTGGGAAGCGGGTCCTACAATGAGCAGTACTTC
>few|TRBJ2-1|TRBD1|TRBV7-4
CASSLYQGARDEQFF
TGTGCCAGCAGCTTATACCAGGGGGCAAGGGATGAGCAGTTCTTC